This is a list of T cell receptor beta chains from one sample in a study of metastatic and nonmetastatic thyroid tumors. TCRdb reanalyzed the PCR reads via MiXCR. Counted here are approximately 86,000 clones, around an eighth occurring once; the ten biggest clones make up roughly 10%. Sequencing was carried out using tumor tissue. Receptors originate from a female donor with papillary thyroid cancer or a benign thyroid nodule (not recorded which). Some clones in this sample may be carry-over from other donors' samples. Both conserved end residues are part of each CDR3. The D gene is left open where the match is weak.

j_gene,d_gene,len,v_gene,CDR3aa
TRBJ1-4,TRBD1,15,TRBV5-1,CASKTGSAPNEKLFF
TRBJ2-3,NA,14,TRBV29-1,CSVVSGTGTDTQYF
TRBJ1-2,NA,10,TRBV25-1,CASRGLGYTF
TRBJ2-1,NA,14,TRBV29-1,CSVEGLSGPGEQFF
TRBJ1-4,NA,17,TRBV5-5,CASMGQWVHATNEKLFF
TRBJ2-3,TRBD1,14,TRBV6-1,CASSGTGNTDTQYF
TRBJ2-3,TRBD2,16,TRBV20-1,CSARDPGLAGTDTQYF
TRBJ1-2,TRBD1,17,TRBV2,CASSRPSPGQGEVGYTF
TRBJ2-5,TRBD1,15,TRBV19,CASSIGRGSQETQYF
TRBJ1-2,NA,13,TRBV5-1,CASSFSLSYGYTF
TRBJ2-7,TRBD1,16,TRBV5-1,CASSLAPGQFSYEQYF
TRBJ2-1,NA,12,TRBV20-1,CSARQPSAKRFF
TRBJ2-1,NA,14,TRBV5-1,CASSSPPRDNEQFF
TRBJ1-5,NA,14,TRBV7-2,CASSFGQVDQPQHF
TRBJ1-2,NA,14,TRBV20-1,CSATDSIYSYGYTF
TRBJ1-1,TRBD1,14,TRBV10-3,CAIRETGEATEAFF
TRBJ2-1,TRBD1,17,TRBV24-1,CATSDPPLWTGTNEQFF
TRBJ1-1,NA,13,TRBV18,CASSPSRGGEAFF
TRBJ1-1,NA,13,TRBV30,CAWTWDSNTEAFF
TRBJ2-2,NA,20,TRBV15,CATSSRGKGLSSPNTGELFF
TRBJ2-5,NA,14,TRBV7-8,CASSSGRELETQYF
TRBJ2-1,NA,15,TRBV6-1,CASRARRGSYNEQFF
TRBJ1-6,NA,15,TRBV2,CASRTGTHAASPLHF
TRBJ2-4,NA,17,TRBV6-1,CASSNRELEGAKNIQYF
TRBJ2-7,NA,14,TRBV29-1,CSATTGTSSYEQYF
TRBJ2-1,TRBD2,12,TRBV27,CASSASSGVQFF
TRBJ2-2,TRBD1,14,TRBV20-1,CSARGATGTGELFF
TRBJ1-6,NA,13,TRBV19,CASKSDHNSPLHF
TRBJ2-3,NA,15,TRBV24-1,CATSSSGESTDTQYF
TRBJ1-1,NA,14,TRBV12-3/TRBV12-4,CASSLRTEWTEAFF
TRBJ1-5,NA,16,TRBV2,CASRATGAVISRPQHF
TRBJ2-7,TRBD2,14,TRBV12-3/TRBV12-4,CASSSGLGTYEQYF
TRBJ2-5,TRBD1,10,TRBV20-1,CSAGTGTQYF
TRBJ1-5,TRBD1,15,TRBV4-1,CASSQGATGNQPQHF
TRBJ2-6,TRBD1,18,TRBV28,CASSSTGQGSSGSNVLTF
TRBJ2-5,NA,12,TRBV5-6,CASSRQKETQYF
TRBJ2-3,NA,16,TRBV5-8,CASSLGRAAGTDTQYF
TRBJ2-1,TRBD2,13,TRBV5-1,CASSGDAYNEQFF
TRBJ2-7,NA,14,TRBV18,CASSPLYLAHEQYF
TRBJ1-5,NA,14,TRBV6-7,CASSYSEGPHPQHF
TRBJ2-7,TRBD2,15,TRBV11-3,CASISGGWDTYEQYF
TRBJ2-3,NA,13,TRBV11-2,CASTLGPGDTQYF
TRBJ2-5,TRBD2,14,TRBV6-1,CASSGTSGTETQYF
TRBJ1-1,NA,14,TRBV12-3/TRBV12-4,CASRGLQGNTEAFF
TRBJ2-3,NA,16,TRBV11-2,CASSLDGPSSTDTQYF
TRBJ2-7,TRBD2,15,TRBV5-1,CASSDDGLAGSEQYF
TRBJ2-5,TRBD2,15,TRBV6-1,CASRRAGTNTETQYF
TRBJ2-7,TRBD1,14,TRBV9,CASSGRDRDYEQYF
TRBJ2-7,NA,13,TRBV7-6,CASSLDLRGEQHF
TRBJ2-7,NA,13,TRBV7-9,CASSLGQGGEQYF
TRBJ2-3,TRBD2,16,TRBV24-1,CATSDPTSGSTDTQYF